This TCR beta chain derives from a study of neurological immune-mediated disorders. As to time point: longitudinal time-point 1 (baseline). One entry per CDR3 protein results from TCRdb running MiXCR on the 5' RACE reads. The data hold 50,000 to 70,000 distinct CDR3 sequences, with 9.5% to 12% observed a single time. This clonotype was recorded at least ten times. In germline, CDR1 is SQVTM, CDR2 ANQGSEA. The CDR3 sequence is 14 residues long. V lost 6 bases and J lost 0, with 14 bases in between. The sample taken for sequencing was PBMCs. The receptor's source is a male donor with HTLV-1-associated myelopathy (HAM/TSP). This sequence joins TRBV29-1 and TRBJ1-1, with D possibly matching TRBD1 (5 bases). The CDR3 is CSVQRGGMNTEAFF. In nucleotides, the CDR3 is TGCAGCGTCCAACGGGGGGGAATGAACACTGAAGCTTTCTTT.